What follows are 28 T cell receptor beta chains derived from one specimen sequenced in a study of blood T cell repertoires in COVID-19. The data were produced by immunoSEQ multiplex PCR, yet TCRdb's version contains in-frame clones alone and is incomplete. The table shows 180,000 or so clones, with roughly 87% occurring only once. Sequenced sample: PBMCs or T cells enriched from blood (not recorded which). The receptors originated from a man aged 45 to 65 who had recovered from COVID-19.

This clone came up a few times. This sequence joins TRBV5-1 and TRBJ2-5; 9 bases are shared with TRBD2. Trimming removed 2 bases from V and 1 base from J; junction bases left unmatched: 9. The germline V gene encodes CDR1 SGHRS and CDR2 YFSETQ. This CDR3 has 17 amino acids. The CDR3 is CASSLKVAGAFQETQYF. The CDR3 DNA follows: TGCGCCAGCAGCTTAAAGGTAGCGGGGGCCTTCCAAGAGACCCAGTACTTC.

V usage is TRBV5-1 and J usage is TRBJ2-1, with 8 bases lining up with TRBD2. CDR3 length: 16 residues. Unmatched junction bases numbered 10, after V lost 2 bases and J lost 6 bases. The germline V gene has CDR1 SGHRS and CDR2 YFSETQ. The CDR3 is CASSFGPSGTSNEQFF. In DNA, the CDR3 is TGCGCCAGCAGCTTCGGGCCGTCCGGGACTAGCAATGAGCAGTTCTTC.

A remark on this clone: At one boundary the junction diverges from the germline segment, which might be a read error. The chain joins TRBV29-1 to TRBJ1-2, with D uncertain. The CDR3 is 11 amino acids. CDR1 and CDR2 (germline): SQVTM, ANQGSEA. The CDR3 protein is CSVEAVGGYTF. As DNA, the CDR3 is TGCAGCGTCGAAGCGGTCGGTGGCTACACCTTC.

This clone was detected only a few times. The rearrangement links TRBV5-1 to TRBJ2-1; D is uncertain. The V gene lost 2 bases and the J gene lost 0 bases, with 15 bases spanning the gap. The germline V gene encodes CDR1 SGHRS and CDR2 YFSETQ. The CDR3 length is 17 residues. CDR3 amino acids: CASSFNNGQVSYNEQFF. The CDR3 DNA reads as TGCGCCAGCAGCTTTAATAACGGTCAGGTCTCCTACAATGAGCAGTTCTTC.

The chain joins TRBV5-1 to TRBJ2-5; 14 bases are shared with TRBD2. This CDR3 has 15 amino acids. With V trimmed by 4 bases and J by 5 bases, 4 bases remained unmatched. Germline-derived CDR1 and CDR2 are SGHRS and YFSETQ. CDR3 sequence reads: CASSAGLAGAETQYF. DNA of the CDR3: TGCGCCAGCAGCGCGGGACTAGCGGGAGCTGAGACCCAGTACTTC.

DNA of the CDR3: TGTGCCAGCAGCTTGGCAAATAGCGGGGGAACAGATACGCAGTATTTT. It specifies CASSLANSGGTDTQYF. This chain uses TRBV5-4 with TRBJ2-3; the match to TRBD2 covers 9 bases. The CDR3 covers 16 residues. Trimming cost V 0 bases and J 3 bases; bases outside gene matches: 5. Germline V gene data show CDR1 as SGHNT and CDR2 as YYREEE (reference sequence).

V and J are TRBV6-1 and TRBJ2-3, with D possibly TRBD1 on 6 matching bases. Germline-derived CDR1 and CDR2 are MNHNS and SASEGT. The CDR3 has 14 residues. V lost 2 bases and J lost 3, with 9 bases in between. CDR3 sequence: CASSESRGTDTQYF. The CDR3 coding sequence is TGTGCCAGCAGTGAAAGCAGGGGAACAGATACGCAGTATTTT.

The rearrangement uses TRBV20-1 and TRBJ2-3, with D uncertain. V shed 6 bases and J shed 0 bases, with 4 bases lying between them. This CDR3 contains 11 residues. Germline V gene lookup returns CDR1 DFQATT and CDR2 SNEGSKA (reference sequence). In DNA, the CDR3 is TGCAGTGCGCAGAGCACAGATACGCAGTATTTT. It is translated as CSAQSTDTQYF.

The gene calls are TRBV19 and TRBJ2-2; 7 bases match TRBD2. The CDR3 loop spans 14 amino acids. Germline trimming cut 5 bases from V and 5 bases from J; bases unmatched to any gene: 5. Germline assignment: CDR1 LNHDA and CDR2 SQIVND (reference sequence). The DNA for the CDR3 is TGTGCCAGTAGTTGGGAGGGGAATACCGGGGAGCTGTTTTTT. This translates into CASSWEGNTGELFF.

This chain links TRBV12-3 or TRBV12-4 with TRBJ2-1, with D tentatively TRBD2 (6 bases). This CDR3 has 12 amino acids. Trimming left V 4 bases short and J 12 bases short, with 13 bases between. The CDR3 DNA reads TGTGCCAGCAGTTCTGGGACTCTAGTGCAGTTCTTC. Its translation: CASSSGTLVQFF.

The chain's CDR3 is CASSTQTGTIGGYTF. In DNA form, the CDR3 reads TGTGCCAGCAGCACCCAGACAGGGACCATAGGTGGCTACACCTTC. The rearrangement uses TRBV7-9 and TRBJ1-2; 7 bases fit TRBD1. V lost 5 bases to trimming and J lost 7 bases; unmatched junction nucleotides: 13. The CDR3 runs 15 residues. The germline V gene has CDR1 SEHNR and CDR2 FQNEAQ (reference sequence).

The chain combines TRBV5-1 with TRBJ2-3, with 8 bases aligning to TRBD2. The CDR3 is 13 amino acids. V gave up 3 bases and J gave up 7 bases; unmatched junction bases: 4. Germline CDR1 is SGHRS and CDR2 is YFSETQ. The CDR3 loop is CASSSGGFHTQYF. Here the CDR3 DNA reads TGCGCCAGCAGCTCGGGGGGGTTCCATACGCAGTATTTT.

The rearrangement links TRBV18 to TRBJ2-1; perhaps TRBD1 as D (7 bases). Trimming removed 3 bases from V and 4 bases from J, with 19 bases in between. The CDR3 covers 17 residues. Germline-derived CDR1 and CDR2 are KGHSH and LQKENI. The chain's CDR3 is CASSPGGLTGLYNEQFF. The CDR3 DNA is TGTGCCAGCTCACCCGGGGGCCTGACAGGGCTGTACAATGAGCAGTTCTTC.

In DNA, the CDR3 is TGTGCCAGCTCACCAGTGACAGGGCGCCTCCAAGATACGCAGTATTTT. This encodes CASSPVTGRLQDTQYF. The rearrangement links TRBV18 to TRBJ2-3; the match to TRBD1 covers 7 bases. This CDR3 spans 16 amino acids. Germline loops: CDR1 KGHSH, CDR2 LQKENI. V shed 2 bases, J shed 5 bases, and the junction held 10 bases outside the gene matches.

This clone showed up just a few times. CDR3 region: CGPCSYGYTF. CDR3 coding DNA: TGTGGCCCCTGTAGCTATGGCTACACCTTC. The V gene is TRBV12-5, the J gene TRBJ1-2; no clear D. This CDR3 is built from 10 residues. Per germline, CDR1 LGHNT and CDR2 FRNRAP. The full variable domain, rest sourced from reference TRBV12-5 and TRBJ1-2, is DARVTQTPRHKVTEMGQEVTMRCQPILGHNTVFWYRQTMMQGLELLAYFRNRAPLDDSGMPKDRFSAEMPDATLATLKIQPSEPRDSAVYFCGPCSYGYTFGSGTRLTVV.

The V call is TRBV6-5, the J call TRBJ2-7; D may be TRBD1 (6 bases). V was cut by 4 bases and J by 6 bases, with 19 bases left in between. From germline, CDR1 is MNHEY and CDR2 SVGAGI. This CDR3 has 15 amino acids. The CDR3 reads CASSSLQRGSGEQYF. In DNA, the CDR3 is TGTGCCAGCAGTTCCCTCCAAAGGGGGTCCGGCGAGCAGTACTTC.

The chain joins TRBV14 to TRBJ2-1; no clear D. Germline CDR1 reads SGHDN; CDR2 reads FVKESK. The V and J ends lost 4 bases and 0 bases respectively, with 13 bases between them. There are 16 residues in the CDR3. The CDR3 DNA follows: TGTGCCAGCAGCCCTGAGATGTGGTCCTCCTACAATGAGCAGTTCTTC. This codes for CASSPEMWSSYNEQFF.

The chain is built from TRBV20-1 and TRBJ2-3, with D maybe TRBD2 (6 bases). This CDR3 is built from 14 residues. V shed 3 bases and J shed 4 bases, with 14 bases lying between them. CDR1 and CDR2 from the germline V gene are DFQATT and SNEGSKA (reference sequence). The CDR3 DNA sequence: TGCAGTGCTAGTAGGGGCGGGACCTCAGATACGCAGTATTTT. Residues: CSASRGGTSDTQYF.

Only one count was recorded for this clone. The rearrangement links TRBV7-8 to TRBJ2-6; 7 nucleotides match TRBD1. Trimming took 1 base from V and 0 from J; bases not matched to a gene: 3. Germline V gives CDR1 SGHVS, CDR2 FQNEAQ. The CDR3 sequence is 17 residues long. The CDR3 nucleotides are TGTGCCAGCAGCTTAGGGACAGGCATCTCTGGGGCCAACGTCCTGACTTTC. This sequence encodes CASSLGTGISGANVLTF.

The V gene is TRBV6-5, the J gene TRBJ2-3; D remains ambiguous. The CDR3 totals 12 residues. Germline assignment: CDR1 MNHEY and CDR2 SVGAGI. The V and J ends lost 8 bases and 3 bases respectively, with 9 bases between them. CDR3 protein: CASVTGTDTQYF. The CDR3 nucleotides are TGTGCCAGCGTTACGGGTACAGATACGCAGTATTTT.

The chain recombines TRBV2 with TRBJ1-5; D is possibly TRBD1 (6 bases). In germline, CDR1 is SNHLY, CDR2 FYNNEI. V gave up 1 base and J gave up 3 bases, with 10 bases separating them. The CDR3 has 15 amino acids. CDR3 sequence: CASSEVGQPNQPQHF. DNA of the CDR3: TGTGCCAGCAGTGAAGTAGGACAGCCCAATCAGCCCCAGCATTTT.

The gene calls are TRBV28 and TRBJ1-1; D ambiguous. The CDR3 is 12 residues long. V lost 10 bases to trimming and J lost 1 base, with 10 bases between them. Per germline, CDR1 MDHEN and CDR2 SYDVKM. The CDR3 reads CAISTGNTEAFF. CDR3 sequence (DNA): TGTGCCATCTCTACGGGGAACACTGAAGCTTTCTTT.

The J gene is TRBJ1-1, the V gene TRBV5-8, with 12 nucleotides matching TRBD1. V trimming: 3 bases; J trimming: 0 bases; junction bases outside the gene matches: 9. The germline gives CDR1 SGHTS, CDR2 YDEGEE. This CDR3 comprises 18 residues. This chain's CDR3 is CASSWGGQGAQMNTEAFF. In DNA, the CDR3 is TGTGCCAGCAGCTGGGGGGGACAGGGGGCGCAAATGAACACTGAAGCTTTCTTT.

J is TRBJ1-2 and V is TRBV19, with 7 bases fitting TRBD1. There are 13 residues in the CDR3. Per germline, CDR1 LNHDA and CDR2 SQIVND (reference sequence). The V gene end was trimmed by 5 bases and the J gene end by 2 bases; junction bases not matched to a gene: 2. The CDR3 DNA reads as TGTGCCAGTAGTCAGACAGGGAACTATGGCTACACCTTC. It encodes CASSQTGNYGYTF.

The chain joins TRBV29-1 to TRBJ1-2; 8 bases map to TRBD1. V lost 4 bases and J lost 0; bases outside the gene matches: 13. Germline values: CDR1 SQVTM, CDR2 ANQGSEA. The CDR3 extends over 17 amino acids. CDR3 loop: CSVVDRATKTANYGYTF. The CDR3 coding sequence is TGCAGCGTTGTGGACAGGGCGACAAAAACCGCTAACTATGGCTACACCTTC.

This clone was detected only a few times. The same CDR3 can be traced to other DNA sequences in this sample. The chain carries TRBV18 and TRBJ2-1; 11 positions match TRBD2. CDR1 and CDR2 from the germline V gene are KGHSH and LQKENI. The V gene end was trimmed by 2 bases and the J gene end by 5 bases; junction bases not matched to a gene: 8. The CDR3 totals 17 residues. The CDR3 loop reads CASSPNTGTSGNNEQFF. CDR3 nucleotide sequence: TGTGCCAGCTCACCAAACACGGGGACTAGCGGAAACAATGAGCAGTTCTTC.

In DNA form, the CDR3 reads TGTGCCAGCAGCCATGCCCTTGGGGGCGGCCAAGAGACCCAGTACTTC. Translation: CASSHALGGGQETQYF. V gene TRBV3-1 (or the pseudogene TRBV3-2) combines with J gene TRBJ2-5; D possibly corresponds to TRBD1 (6 bases). Germline assignment: CDR1 LGHDT and CDR2 YNNKEL (reference sequence). This CDR3 comprises 16 residues. V was shortened by 3 bases and J by 1 base, with 15 bases between the two germline ends.

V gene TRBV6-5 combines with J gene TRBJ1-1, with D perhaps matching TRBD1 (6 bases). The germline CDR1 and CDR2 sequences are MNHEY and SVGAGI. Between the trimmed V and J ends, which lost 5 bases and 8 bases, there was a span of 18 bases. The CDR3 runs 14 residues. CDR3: CASSQRPKGGEAFF. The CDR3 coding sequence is TGTGCCAGCAGTCAAAGGCCGAAAGGGGGAGAAGCTTTCTTT.